The source of this T cell receptor (beta chain) is a study of blood T cell repertoires in COVID-19. Per the original data handling: Estimated nucleated cell counts came from reference gene primer amplification. Assay: immunoSEQ multiplex PCR; the TCRdb copy retains only in-frame clones and omits some. That table supplies the V and J calls and clone size; D and trimming were determined from the DNA. The sample holds some 170,000 clones, roughly 82% seen once. Deletions cut 7 bases from V and 1 base from J, with 14 bases between. CDR3 size: 15 residues. The V gene's germline CDR1 is MNHEY and CDR2 SVGAGI.

The genes are TRBV6-5 and TRBJ2-1; possibly TRBD2 for D (6 bases). Sample: peripheral blood. This sequence was found in a woman aged 70-85 years with acute or convalescent COVID-19. The CDR3 reads CASIWRGVSYNEQFF. CDR3 in DNA: TGTGCCAGCATTTGGAGGGGAGTTTCCTACAATGAGCAGTTCTTC.